The present T cell receptor (beta chain) was sequenced within a study of blood T cells in healthy people across ages. Study-wide findings and caveats: The diversity estimates, figures obtained from one million T cells, were considered underestimates.

Next came a second PCR, run for roughly 6 to 11 cycles, which used a sample-barcoded 5' primer along with a J-beta primer mix. TCRdb processed the 5' RACE reads anew with MiXCR; each CDR3 protein has one entry. The sample has some 700,000 distinct CDR3 sequences; 22% are singletons. Germline CDR1 MNHNS, CDR2 SASEGT. V dropped 8 bases and J dropped 3 bases, with 16 bases sitting between them. The CDR3 has 14 residues. This clonotype turned up a few times. What it binds is not known. The rearrangement joins TRBV6-1 to TRBJ1-2; possible D gene TRBD1, 5 bases. What was sequenced was blood. The sequence was collected from a man in his 70s in good health. The CDR3 DNA is TGTGCCAGCCTGAGGCGGGGGACCGACTATGGCTACACCTTC. It specifies CASLRRGTDYGYTF.